The 12 T cell receptor beta chains below were found in one sample sequenced in a study of shared clonotypes between healthy human individuals (dated by TCRdb to about 2020). Libraries were made using the immunoSEQ multiplex PCR assay. Drawn from immuneACCESS, this table holds only the in-frame rearrangements with V and J called that TCRdb kept. Clones are partly lost; checked studies trace under half to an unresolved V gene and leave the rest unexplained. The sample contains just over 2,000,000 clones, roughly 95% of them found a single time. The ten largest clones represent 0.1% to 0.15% of the sample. The source material was naive CD4+ T cells sorted from blood. The cell subset or site label for this specimen denotes: CD45RA+ positively selected. The receptors shown here come from a young man in good health.

The J gene is TRBJ2-7, the V gene TRBV29-1; 12 bases line up with TRBD2. The CDR3 consists of 16 residues. The germline V gene encodes CDR1 SQVTM and CDR2 ANQGSEA. Unmatched junction bases numbered 13, after V lost 4 bases and J lost 6 bases. The CDR3 DNA reads as TGCAGCGTTGGTTGGGGTCTAGCGGGAGGGCCGAGCGAGCAGTACTTC. It yields the protein CSVGWGLAGGPSEQYF.

This clone appeared once. V and J are TRBV9 and TRBJ2-3; TRBD2 matches 9 bases. Losses at the gene ends were 0 bases for V and 3 bases for J; bases not matched to a gene: 5. The CDR3 spans 16 residues. Germline-derived CDR1 and CDR2 are SGDLS and YYNGEE. The CDR3 sequence is CASSVELAGLTDTQYF. The CDR3 region has the DNA TGTGCCAGCAGCGTAGAACTAGCGGGTCTTACAGATACGCAGTATTTT.

V gene TRBV6-1 combines with J gene TRBJ1-6; D gene ambiguous. The germline V and J ends were trimmed by 1 base and 6 bases, with 10 bases remaining between them. This CDR3 is 15 amino acids long. The germline gives CDR1 MNHNS, CDR2 SASEGT. This chain's CDR3 is CASSEEVPFNSPLHF. CDR3 in DNA: TGTGCCAGCAGTGAAGAGGTCCCCTTTAATTCACCCCTCCACTTT.

The chain carries TRBV11-2 and TRBJ2-7; maybe TRBD2 (6 bases). CDR3 length: 13 amino acids. In germline, CDR1 is SGHAT, CDR2 FQNNGV. Between the trimmed V and J ends, which lost 5 bases and 1 base, there was a span of 9 bases. The CDR3: CASSPGVSYEQYF. CDR3 bases: TGTGCCAGCAGCCCGGGAGTTTCCTACGAGCAGTACTTC.

This chain joins TRBV7-9 and TRBJ1-1; 7 positions agree with TRBD1. J was trimmed by 4 bases and V by 6 bases; bases with no gene match: 8. CDR1 SEHNR and CDR2 FQNEAQ come from the germline V gene (reference sequence). The CDR3 runs to 14 residues. The CDR3 is CASRHTDRATEAFF. The DNA for the CDR3 is TGTGCCAGCAGACACACCGACAGGGCCACTGAAGCTTTCTTT.

The chain joins TRBV9 to TRBJ2-3, with D tentatively TRBD1 or TRBD2 (5 bases each). V dropped 4 bases and J dropped 5 bases, with 17 bases sitting between them. CDR1 is SGDLS, CDR2 YYNGEE, per germline. The CDR3 is 15 residues long. CDR3 DNA sequence: TGTGCCAGCAGCTACCGAGGGGCGCCTCAAGATACGCAGTATTTT. Translating it yields CASSYRGAPQDTQYF.

The count of this clone is one. This same CDR3 is encoded by further DNA sequences in the sample. The chain employs TRBV19 and TRBJ2-5; D is tentatively TRBD1 or TRBD2 (6 bases each). The CDR3 is 14 residues long. V lost 1 base and J lost 4, with 10 bases in between. CDR1 LNHDA and CDR2 SQIVND come from the germline V gene (reference sequence). CDR3 region: CASSIGGGGETQYF. CDR3 nucleotides: TGTGCCAGTAGTATAGGAGGAGGGGGAGAGACCCAGTACTTC.

The chain combines TRBV6-6 with TRBJ2-7; D is possibly TRBD1 (5 bases). The CDR3 is 13 amino acids. V was pared by 6 bases and J by 2 bases, with 11 bases between. Per the germline V gene, CDR1 is MNHNY and CDR2 is SVGAGI (reference sequence). CDR3 sequence reads: CASRLETAYEQYF. The CDR3 DNA reads as TGTGCCAGCAGGCTCGAGACAGCCTACGAGCAGTACTTC.

The chain is built from TRBV28 and TRBJ1-2; possible D gene TRBD1, 6 bases. Germline CDR1 is MDHEN and CDR2 is SYDVKM. The V end lost 3 bases, the J end lost 2 bases, and 7 bases lay between the germline ends. The CDR3 length is 13 residues. CDR3 DNA: TGTGCCAGCAGTTTCACAGGGAACTATGGCTACACCTTC. Translated, it gives CASSFTGNYGYTF.

This rearrangement joins TRBV10-3 to TRBJ2-3; 11 bases fit TRBD2. Germline V CDR1 and CDR2: ENHRY, SYGVKD. V shed 5 bases and J 6 bases; nucleotides not matched to a gene: 4. This CDR3 is 14 amino acids long. DNA of the CDR3: TGTGCCATCAGTCTAGCGGGGGGAGTGGATACGCAGTATTTT. Translating gives CAISLAGGVDTQYF.

V and J are TRBV18 and TRBJ1-2, with D perhaps TRBD1 (5 bases). CDR1 is KGHSH, CDR2 LQKENI, per germline. The V end was cut by 3 bases, the J end by 4 bases, with 9 bases between. CDR3 length: 13 amino acids. CDR3 sequence: CASSPGGTYGYTF. CDR3 DNA: TGTGCCAGCTCACCGGGGGGTACCTATGGCTACACCTTC.

V is TRBV27 and J is TRBJ1-6; a weak D match, TRBD1 (5 bases). Germline CDR1 is MNHEY and CDR2 is SMNVEV (reference sequence). V was pared by 6 bases and J by 7 bases, with 25 bases between. The CDR3 loop spans 18 amino acids. The CDR3 sequence: CASSIQWQGRTPNSPLHF. The DNA for the CDR3 is TGTGCCAGCAGCATACAATGGCAGGGACGAACCCCCAATTCACCCCTCCACTTT.